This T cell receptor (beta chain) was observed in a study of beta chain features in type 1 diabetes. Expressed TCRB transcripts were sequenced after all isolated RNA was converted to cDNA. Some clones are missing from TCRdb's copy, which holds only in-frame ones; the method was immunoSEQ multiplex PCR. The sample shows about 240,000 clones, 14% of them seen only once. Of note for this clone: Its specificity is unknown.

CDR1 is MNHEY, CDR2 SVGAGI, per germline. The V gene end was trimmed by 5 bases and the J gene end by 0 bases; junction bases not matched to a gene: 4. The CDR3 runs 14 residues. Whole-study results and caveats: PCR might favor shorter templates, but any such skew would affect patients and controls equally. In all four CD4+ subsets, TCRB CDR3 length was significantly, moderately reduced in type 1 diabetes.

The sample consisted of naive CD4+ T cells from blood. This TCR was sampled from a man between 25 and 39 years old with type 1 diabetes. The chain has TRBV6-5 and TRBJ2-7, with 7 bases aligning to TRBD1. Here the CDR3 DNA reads TGTGCCAGCAGTGAGGGACAGATCTCCTACGAGCAGTACTTC. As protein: CASSEGQISYEQYF.